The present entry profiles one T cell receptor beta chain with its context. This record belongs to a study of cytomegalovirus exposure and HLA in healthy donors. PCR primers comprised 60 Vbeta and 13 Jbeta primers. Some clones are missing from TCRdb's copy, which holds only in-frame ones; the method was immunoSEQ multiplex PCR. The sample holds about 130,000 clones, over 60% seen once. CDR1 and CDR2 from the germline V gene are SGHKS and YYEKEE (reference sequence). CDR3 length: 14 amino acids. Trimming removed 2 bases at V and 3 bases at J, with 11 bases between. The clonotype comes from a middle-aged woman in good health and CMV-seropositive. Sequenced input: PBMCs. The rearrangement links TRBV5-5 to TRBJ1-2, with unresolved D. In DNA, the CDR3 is TGTGCCAGCAGCTTCATCCCTCAGGACTATGGCTACACCTTC. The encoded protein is CASSFIPQDYGYTF.